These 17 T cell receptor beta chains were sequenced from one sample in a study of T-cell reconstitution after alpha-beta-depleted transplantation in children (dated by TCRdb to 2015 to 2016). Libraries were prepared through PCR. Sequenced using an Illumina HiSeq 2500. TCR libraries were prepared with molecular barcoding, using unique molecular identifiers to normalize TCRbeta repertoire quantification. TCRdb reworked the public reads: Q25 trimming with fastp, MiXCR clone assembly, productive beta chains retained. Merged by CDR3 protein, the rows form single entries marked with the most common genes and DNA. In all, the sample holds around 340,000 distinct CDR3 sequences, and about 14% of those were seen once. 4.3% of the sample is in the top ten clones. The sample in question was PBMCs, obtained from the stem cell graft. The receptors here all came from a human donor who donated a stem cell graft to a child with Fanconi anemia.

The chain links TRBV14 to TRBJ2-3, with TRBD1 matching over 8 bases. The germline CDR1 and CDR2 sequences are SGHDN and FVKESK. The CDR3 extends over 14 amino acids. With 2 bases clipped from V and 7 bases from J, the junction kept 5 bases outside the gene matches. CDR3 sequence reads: CASSQTQGANTQYF. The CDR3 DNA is TGTGCCAGCAGCCAAACGCAGGGGGCAAATACGCAGTATTTT.

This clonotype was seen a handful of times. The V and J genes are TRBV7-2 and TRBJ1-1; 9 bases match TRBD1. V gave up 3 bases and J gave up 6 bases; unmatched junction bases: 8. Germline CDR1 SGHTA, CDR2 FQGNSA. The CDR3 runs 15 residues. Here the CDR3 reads CASSFSTGGSAEAFF. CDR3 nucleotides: TGTGCCAGCAGCTTCTCTACAGGGGGCTCGGCTGAAGCTTTCTTT.

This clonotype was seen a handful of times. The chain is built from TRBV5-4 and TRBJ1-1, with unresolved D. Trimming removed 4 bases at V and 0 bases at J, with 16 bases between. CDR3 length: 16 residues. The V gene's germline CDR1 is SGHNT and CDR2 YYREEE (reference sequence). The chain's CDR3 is CASSPIAGTVNTEAFF. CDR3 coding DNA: TGTGCCAGCAGCCCAATAGCGGGAACAGTGAACACTGAAGCTTTCTTT.

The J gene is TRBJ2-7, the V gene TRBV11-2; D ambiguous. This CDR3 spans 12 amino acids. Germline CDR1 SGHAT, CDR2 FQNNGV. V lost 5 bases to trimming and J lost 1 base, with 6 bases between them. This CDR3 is CASSHGSYEQYV. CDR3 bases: TGTGCCAGCAGCCACGGGTCCTACGAGCAGTACGTC.

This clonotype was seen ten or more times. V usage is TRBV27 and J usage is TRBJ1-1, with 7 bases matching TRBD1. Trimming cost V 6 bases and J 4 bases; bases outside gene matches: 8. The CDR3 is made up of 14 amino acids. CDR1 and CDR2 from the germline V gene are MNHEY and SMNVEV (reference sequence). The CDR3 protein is CASSLRGWGTEAFF. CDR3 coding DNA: TGTGCCAGCAGCCTCAGGGGGTGGGGCACTGAAGCTTTCTTT.

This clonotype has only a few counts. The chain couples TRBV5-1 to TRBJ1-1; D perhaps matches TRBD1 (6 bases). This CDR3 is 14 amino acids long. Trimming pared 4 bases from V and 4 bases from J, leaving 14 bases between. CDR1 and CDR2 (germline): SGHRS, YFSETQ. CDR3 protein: CASSDPGVSTEAFF. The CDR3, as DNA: TGCGCCAGCAGCGATCCAGGGGTAAGCACTGAAGCTTTCTTT.

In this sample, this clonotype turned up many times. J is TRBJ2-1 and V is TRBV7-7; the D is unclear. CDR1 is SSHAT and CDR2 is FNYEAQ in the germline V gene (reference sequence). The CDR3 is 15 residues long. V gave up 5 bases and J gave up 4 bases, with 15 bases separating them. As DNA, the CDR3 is TGTGCCAGCAGCCCGGGCCCCGGGCGGTACAATGAGCAGTTCTTC. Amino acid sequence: CASSPGPGRYNEQFF.

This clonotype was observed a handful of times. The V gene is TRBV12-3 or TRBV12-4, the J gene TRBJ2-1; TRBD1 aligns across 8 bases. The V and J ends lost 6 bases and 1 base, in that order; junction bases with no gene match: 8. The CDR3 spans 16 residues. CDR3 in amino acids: CASSPMGTGSYNEQFF. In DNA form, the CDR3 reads TGTGCCAGCAGCCCTATGGGGACAGGTTCCTACAATGAGCAGTTCTTC.

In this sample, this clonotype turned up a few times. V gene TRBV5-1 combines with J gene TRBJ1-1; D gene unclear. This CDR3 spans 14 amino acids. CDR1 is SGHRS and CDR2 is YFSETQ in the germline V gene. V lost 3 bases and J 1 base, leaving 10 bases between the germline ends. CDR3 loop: CASSWTERNTEAFF. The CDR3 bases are TGCGCCAGCAGCTGGACGGAGAGGAACACTGAAGCTTTCTTT.

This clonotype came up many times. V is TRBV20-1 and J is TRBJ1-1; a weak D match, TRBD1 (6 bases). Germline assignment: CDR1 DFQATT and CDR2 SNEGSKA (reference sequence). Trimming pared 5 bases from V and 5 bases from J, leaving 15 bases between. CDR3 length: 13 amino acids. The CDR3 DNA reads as TGCAGTGCTTTCGACAGGAGGTGGACTGAAGCTTTCTTT. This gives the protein CSAFDRRWTEAFF.

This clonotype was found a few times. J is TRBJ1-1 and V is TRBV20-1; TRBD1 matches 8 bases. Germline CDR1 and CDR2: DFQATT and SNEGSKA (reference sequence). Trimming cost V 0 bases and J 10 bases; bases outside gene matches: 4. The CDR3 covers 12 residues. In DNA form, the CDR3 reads TGCAGTGCTAGAGAGACAGGGGTTGCAGCTTTCTTT. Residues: CSARETGVAAFF.

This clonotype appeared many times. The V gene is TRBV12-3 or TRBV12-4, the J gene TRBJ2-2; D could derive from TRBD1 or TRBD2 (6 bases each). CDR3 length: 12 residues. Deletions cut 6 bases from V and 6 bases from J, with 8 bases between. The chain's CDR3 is CASRGGSGELFF. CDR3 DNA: TGTGCCAGCAGAGGGGGGTCCGGGGAGCTGTTTTTT.

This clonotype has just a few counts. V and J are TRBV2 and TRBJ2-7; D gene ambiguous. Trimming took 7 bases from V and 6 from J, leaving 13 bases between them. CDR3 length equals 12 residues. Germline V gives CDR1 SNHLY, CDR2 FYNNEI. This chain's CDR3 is CASIKGFGEQYF. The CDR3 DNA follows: TGTGCCAGCATCAAGGGCTTCGGCGAGCAGTACTTC.

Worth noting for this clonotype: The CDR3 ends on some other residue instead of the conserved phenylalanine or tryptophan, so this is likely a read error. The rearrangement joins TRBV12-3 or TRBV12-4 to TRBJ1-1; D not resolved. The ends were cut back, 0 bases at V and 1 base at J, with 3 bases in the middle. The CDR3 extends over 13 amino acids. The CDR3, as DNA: TGTGCCAGCAGTTTAGCGGCGAACACTGAAGCTTTCTGT. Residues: CASSLAANTEAFC.

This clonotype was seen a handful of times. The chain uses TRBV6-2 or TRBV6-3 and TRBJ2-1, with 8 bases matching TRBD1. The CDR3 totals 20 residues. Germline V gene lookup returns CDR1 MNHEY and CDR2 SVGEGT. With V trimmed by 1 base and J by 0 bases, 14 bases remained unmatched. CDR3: CASSYFPGQGPMSSYNEQFF. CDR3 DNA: TGTGCCAGCAGTTACTTCCCTGGACAGGGACCTATGAGCTCCTACAATGAGCAGTTCTTC.

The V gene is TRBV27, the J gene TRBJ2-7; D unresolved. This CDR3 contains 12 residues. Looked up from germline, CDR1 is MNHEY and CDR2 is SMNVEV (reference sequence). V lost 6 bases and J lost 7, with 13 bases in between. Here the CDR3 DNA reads TGTGCCAGCAGCCAATCTCTGGGGGAGCAGTACTTC. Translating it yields CASSQSLGEQYF.

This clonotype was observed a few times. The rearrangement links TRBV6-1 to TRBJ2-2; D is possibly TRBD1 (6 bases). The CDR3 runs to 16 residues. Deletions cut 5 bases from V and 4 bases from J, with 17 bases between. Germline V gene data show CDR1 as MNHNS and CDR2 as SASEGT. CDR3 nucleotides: TGTGCCAGCAGTCAACAGGGCCTCACGAGCACCGGGGAGCTGTTTTTT. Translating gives CASSQQGLTSTGELFF.